The rows below give T cell receptor beta chains drawn from one sample of a study of blood T cells in healthy people across ages. Using its own MiXCR run on the 5' RACE reads, TCRdb lists one record per CDR3 protein. The table includes approximately 810,000 distinct CDR3 sequences, around 30% detected once. Input material: blood. These receptors were collected from a woman older than 75 in good health. Both conserved end residues are part of each CDR3. The order of the fields is J gene, D gene, clone size, V gene, CDR3 DNA, CDR3 protein. D genes are given only for firm matches. Clone sizes are given selectively: once, few, many, or a class where the clone is expanded.

TRBJ2-3	TRBD2	many	TRBV30	TGTGCCTGGAGTGCCCCGGGACTAGCGGCTAGCACAGATACGCAGTATTTT	CAWSAPGLAASTDTQYF
TRBJ1-5	TRBD1	few	TRBV10-2	TGCGCCAGCAGTGAATGGGACAGTAATCAGCCCCAGCATTTT	CASSEWDSNQPQHF
TRBJ2-5	-	-	TRBV12-3/TRBV12-4	TGTGCCAGCAGTTCTCTCATAGAGACCCAGTACTTC	CASSSLIETQYF
TRBJ1-2	-	many	TRBV20-1	TGCAGTGCTAGAGATGGCACAGCGACCTATGGCTACACCTTC	CSARDGTATYGYTF
TRBJ2-1	TRBD2	-	TRBV5-6	TGTGCCAGCAGCGCGGAACTAGCGGGGAGGTACAATGAGCAGTTCTTC	CASSAELAGRYNEQFF
TRBJ1-4	TRBD1	few	TRBV15	TGTGCCACCAGCAGAGTCCCGGGACAGCTCAATGAAAAACTGTTTTTT	CATSRVPGQLNEKLFF
TRBJ2-5	TRBD1	-	TRBV6-5	TGTGCCAGCAGTACCGACAGGGGATTTTACAATGAGCAGTACTTC	CASSTDRGFYNEQYF
TRBJ2-7	TRBD2	many	TRBV5-1	TGCGCCAGCAGCCCGTCGGGGACTAGCGGGGGGGGCAGGTACGAGCAGTACTTC	CASSPSGTSGGGRYEQYF
TRBJ2-2	-	-	TRBV5-1	TGCGCCAGCAGCTTGTCTGGGAAGGCCACCGGGGAGCTGTTTTTT	CASSLSGKATGELFF
TRBJ1-1	TRBD1	few	TRBV7-9	TGTGCCAGTCCGGGAGGACAGGGGGCTGAAGCTTTCTTT	CASPGGQGAEAFF
TRBJ2-7	TRBD2	many	TRBV7-2	TGTGCCAGCAGCGGGGGACTAGCGGGGGGGCGGAACGAGCAGTACTTC	CASSGGLAGGRNEQYF